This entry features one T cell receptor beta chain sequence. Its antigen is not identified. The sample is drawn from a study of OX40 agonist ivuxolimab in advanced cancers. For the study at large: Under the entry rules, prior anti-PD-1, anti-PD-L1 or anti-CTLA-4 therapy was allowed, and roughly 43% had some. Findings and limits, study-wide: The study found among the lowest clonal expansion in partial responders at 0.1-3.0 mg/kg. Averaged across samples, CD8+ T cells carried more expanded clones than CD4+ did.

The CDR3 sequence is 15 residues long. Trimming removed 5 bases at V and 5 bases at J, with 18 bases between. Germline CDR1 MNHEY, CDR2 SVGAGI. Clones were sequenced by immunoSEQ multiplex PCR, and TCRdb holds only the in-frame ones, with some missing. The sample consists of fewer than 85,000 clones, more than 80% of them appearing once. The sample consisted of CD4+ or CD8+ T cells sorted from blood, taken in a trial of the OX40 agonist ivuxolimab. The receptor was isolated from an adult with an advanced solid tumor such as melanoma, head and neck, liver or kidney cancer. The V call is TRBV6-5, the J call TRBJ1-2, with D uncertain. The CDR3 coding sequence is TGTGCCAGCAGTCAAAACTACGGCGGGGTATATGGCTACACCTTC. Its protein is CASSQNYGGVYGYTF.